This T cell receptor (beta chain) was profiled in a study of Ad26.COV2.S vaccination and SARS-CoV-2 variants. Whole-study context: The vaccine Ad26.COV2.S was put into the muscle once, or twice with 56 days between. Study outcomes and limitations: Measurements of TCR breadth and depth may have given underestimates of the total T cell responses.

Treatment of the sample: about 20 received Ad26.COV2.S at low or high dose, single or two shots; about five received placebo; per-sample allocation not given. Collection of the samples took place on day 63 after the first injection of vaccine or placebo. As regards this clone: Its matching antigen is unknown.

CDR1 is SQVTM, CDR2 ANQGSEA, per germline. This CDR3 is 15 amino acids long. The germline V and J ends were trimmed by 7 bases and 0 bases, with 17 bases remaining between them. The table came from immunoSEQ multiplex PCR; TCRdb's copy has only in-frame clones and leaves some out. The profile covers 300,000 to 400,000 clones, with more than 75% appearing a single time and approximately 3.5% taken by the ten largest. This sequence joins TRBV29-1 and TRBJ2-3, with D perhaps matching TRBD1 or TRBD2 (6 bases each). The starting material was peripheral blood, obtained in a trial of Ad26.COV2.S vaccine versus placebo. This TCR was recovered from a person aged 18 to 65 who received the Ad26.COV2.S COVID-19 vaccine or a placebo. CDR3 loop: CSGQERAASTDTQYF. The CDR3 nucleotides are TGCAGCGGACAGGAGCGGGCCGCTAGCACAGATACGCAGTATTTT.